A selection of T cell receptor beta chains follows, all from one sample in a study of T-cell reconstitution after alpha-beta-depleted transplantation in children. TCRdb reprocessed the PCR reads via MiXCR and lists one record per CDR3 protein. The sample holds around 580,000 distinct CDR3 sequences, roughly 23% seen once. The sample was PBMCs, mostly from graft donor cells, taken 360 days after TCRalphabeta/CD19-depleted stem cell transplant. These receptors were collected from a boy younger than two who had a stem cell transplant for acute myeloid leukemia, so the T cells may come from the graft donor. Both conserved end residues are part of each CDR3. The D gene is left open where the match is weak. A row's size may be missing; if present it is once, few, many or a size class.

cdr3_nt cdr3_aa clone_size j_call v_call d_call
TGTGCCAGCAGTGGAGGGGCCCATCAGCCCCAGCATTTT CASSGGAHQPQHF . TRBJ1-5 TRBV27 .
TGTGCCAGCAGCTTTGGGACAGGGAGGTGGGAGACCCAGTACTTC CASSFGTGRWETQYF many TRBJ2-5 TRBV5-6 TRBD1
TGTGCCAGCAGTTTCGATTGGACAGGGGTCGCCGAGCAGTACTTC CASSFDWTGVAEQYF few TRBJ2-7 TRBV6-5 TRBD1
TGCGCCAGCAGCCCCACGGTGACAAGGCCGGATTACGAGCAGTACTTC CASSPTVTRPDYEQYF many TRBJ2-7 TRBV4-3 .
TGTGCCAGCAGTCCCCTCAGGGAGGAGGAGACCCAGTACTTC CASSPLREEETQYF many TRBJ2-5 TRBV28 .
TGTGCCAGCAGCTTAATCAGGGAGACCGGCAGACAAGAGACCCAGTACTTC CASSLIRETGRQETQYF . TRBJ2-5 TRBV5-5 .
TGTGCCAGCAGCCTGCTAGGGACAGTGGACTACAATGAGCAGTTCTTC CASSLLGTVDYNEQFF once TRBJ2-1 TRBV5-5 TRBD1
TGTGCCAGCAACGACCCCGGGGAGCTGTTTTTT CASNDPGELFF . TRBJ2-2 TRBV7-9 .
TGTGCCAGCAGCGGAGGGACAGCCCCTACCCAGTACTTC CASSGGTAPTQYF . TRBJ2-5 TRBV5-4 .
TGTGCCAGCAGGGCAGGGGGTTATGGCTACACCTTC CASRAGGYGYTF many TRBJ1-2 TRBV2 TRBD1
TGTGCCAACCCAGGGGGCTGGCCCTACGAGCAGTACTTC CANPGGWPYEQYF . TRBJ2-7 TRBV12-3/TRBV12-4 TRBD1
TGCAGCGTTGGGGGGGTCAATGAGCAGTTCTTC CSVGGVNEQFF many TRBJ2-1 TRBV29-1 .
TGCGCCAGCAGCGGAGGAACGGGAATGGATGCACCCCTCCACTTT CASSGGTGMDAPLHF few TRBJ1-6 TRBV5-1 .
TGTGCCAGCAGCCAAGATTGGGCGGGGGGAATGTCCGGGGAGCTGTTTTTT CASSQDWAGGMSGELFF many TRBJ2-2 TRBV4-2 TRBD2
TGTGCCACCAGTGATTTGAGGACAGGGGAAACTGGGGCCAACGTCCTGACTTTC CATSDLRTGETGANVLTF few TRBJ2-6 TRBV24-1 TRBD1
TGTGCCAGCACCCTTGGGGGGGGAAGTCAGCCCCAGCATTTT CASTLGGGSQPQHF few TRBJ1-5 TRBV12-3/TRBV12-4 .
TGTGCCAGCAGCTACCCCTTAGACAGGGAAAGGAACACCATATATTTT CASSYPLDRERNTIYF . TRBJ1-3 TRBV13 TRBD1
TGTGCCAGCAGCCCACTCCCCGTCACGCAGTATTTT CASSPLPVTQYF many TRBJ2-3 TRBV7-8 .
TGTGCCAGCAGTTTAAGGGACACAACTAACTATGGCTACACCTTC CASSLRDTTNYGYTF few TRBJ1-2 TRBV12-3/TRBV12-4 .
TGTGCCACCCCATCGAGGGGGGGCCGGGAGCTGTTTTTT CATPSRGGRELFF few TRBJ2-2 TRBV19 .
TGCAGCGTTGAAGCCCTCATGAACACTGAAGCTTTCTTT CSVEALMNTEAFF . TRBJ1-1 TRBV29-1 .
TGCAGTGCTGCCTATAGCAATCAGCCCCAGCATTTT CSAAYSNQPQHF many TRBJ1-5 TRBV20-1 .
TGCAGCGTCAGGACAGTAGGAGGTGAAAAACTGTTTTTT CSVRTVGGEKLFF many TRBJ1-4 TRBV29-1 .
TGTGCCAGCAGCTTGGCTAGCGGGATGGAAGAGACCCAGTACTTC CASSLASGMEETQYF few TRBJ2-5 TRBV5-6 TRBD2
TGTGCCACCGACAGGGGGGACCATACCGGGGAGCTGTTTTTT CATDRGDHTGELFF . TRBJ2-2 TRBV24-1 TRBD1
TGCAGTGCTAGAGGGGGACCCCCTCAAAGGAATGGCTACACCTTC CSARGGPPQRNGYTF once TRBJ1-2 TRBV20-1 .